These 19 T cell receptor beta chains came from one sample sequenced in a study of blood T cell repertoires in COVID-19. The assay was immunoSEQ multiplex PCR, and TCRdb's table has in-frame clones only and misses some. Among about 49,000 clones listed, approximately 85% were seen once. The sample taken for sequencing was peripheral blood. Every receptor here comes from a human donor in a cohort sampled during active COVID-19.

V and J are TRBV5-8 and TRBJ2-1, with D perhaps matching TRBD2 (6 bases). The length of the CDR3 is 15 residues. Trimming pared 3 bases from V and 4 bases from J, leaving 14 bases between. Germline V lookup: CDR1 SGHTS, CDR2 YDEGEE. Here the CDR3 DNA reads TGTGCCAGCAGCTCTCGGGCAGGGACTTACAATGAGCAGTTCTTC. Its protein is CASSSRAGTYNEQFF.

In DNA form, the CDR3 reads TGTGCCAGCAGCTTCCGACTAGCGGGAGGTGTAGAGACCCAGTACTTC. This codes for CASSFRLAGGVETQYF. The V gene is TRBV7-7, the J gene TRBJ2-5, with 13 bases matching TRBD2. Germline V CDR1 and CDR2: SSHAT, FNYEAQ (reference sequence). This CDR3 is built from 16 residues. V lost 3 bases to trimming and J lost 4 bases; unmatched junction nucleotides: 5.

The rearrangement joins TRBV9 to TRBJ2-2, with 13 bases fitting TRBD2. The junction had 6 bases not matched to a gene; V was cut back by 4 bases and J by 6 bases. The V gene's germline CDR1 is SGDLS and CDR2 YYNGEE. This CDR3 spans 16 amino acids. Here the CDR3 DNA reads TGTGCCAGCAGCTTCGAACTAGCGGGAGGGGCCGGGGAGCTGTTTTTT. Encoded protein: CASSFELAGGAGELFF.

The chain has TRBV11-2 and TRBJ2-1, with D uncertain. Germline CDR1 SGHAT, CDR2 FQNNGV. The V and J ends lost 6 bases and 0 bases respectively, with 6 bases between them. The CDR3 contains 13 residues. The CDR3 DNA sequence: TGTGCCAGCAGTCGGGTCTCCTACAATGAGCAGTTCTTC. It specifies CASSRVSYNEQFF.

The CDR3 DNA follows: TGTGCCTGGAGTTGGGGAGATCAGCCCCAGCATTTT. Its protein product is CAWSWGDQPQHF. The genes are TRBV30 and TRBJ1-5; D is unresolved. The germline CDR1 and CDR2 sequences are GTSNPN and SVGIG (reference sequence). CDR3 size: 12 residues. V lost 2 bases to trimming and J lost 5 bases, with 7 bases between them.

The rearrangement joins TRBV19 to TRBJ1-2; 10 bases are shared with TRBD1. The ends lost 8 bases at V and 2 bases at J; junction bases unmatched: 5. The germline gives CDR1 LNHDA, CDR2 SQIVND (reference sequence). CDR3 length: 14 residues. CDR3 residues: CASLRDRGNYGYTF. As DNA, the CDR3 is TGTGCCAGTCTCCGGGACAGGGGAAACTATGGCTACACCTTC.

CDR3 region: CASSAGYGANVLTF. Here the CDR3 DNA reads TGTGCCAGTAGTGCAGGGTATGGGGCCAACGTCCTGACTTTC. The chain uses TRBV19 and TRBJ2-6; maybe TRBD1 (5 bases). Trimming left V 5 bases short and J 3 bases short, with 8 bases between. The length of the CDR3 is 14 residues. The V gene's germline CDR1 is LNHDA and CDR2 SQIVND (reference sequence).

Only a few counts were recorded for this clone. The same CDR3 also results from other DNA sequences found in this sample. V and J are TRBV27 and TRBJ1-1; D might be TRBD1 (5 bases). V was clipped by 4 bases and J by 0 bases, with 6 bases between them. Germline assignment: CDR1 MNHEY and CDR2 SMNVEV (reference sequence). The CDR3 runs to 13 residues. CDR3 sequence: CASSSGMNTEAFF. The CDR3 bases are TGTGCCAGCAGTTCAGGGATGAACACTGAAGCTTTCTTT.

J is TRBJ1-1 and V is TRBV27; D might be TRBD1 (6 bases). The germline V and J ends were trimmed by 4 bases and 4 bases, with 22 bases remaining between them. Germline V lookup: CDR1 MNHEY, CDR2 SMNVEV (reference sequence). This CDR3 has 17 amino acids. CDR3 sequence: CASSSGGGGRGITEAFF. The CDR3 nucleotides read TGTGCCAGCAGTTCTGGGGGGGGCGGTCGGGGTATCACTGAAGCTTTCTTT.

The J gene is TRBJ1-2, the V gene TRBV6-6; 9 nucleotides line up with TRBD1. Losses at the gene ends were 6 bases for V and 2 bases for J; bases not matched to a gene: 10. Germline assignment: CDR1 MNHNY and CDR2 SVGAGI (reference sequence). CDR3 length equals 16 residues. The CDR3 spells CASRPGTGRKNYGYTF. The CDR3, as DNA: TGTGCCAGCAGGCCCGGGACAGGGCGTAAGAACTATGGCTACACCTTC.

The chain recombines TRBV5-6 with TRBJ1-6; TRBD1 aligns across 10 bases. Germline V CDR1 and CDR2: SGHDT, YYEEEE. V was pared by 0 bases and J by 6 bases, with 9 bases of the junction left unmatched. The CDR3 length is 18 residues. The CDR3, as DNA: TGTGCCAGCAGCTTGGGCTCCTTTGGGACAGGGGTTAATTCACCCCTCCACTTT. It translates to CASSLGSFGTGVNSPLHF.

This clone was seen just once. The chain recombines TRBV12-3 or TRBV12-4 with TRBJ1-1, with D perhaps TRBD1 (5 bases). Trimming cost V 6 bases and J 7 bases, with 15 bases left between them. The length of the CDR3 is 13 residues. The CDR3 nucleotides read TGTGCCAGCAGACCGGGGACTTTTGATGAAGCTTTCTTT. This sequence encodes CASRPGTFDEAFF.

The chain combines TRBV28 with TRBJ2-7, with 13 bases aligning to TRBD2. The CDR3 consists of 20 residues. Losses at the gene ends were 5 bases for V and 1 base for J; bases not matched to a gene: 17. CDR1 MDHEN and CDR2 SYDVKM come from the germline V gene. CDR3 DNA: TGTGCCAGCAGTCCCTCCACCGGGACTAGCGGGAACGGTTGGTCCTACGAGCAGTACTTC. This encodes CASSPSTGTSGNGWSYEQYF.

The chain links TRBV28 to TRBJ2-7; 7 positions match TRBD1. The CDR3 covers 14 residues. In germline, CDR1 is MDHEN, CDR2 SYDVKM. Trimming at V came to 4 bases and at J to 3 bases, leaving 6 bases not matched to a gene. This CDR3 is CASSSLGDSYEQYF. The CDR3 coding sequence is TGTGCCAGCAGTTCTCTTGGGGACAGCTACGAGCAGTACTTC.

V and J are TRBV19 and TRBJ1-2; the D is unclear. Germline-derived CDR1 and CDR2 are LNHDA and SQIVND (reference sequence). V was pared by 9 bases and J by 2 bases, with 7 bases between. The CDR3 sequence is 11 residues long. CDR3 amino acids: CASKRNYGYTF. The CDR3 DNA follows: TGTGCCAGCAAGCGCAACTATGGCTACACCTTC.

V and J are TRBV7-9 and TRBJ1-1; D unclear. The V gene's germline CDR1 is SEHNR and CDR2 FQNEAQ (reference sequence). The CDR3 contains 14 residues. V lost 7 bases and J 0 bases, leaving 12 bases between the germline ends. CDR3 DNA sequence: TGTGCCAGCAATATCCCAACATTGAACACTGAAGCTTTCTTT. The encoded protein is CASNIPTLNTEAFF.

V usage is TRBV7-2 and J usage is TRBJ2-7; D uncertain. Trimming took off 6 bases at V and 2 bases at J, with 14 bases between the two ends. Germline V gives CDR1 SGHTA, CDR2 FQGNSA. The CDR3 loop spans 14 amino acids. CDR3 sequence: CASRRDSPAYEQYF. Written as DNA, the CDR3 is TGTGCCAGCAGAAGAGACTCCCCGGCCTACGAGCAGTACTTC.

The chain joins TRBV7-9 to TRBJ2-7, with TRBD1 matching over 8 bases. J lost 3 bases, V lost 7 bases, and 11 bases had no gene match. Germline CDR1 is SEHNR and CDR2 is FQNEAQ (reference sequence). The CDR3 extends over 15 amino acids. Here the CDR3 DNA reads TGTGCCAGCACCGAACAGGGGGTACGGGGCTACGAGCAGTACTTC. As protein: CASTEQGVRGYEQYF.

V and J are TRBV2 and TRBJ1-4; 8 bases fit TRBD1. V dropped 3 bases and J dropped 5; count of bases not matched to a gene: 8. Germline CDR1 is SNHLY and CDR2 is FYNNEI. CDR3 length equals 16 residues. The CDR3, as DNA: TGTGCCAGCAGTGACAGCCTCGGGACAGGAAATGAAAAACTGTTTTTT. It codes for CASSDSLGTGNEKLFF.